This entry describes one T cell receptor beta chain. The antigen it recognizes is unknown. No base quality values were provided; no much bigger clone lies one nucleotide off. From cysteine to phenylalanine, the CDR3 is 14 amino acids long. Of all the DNA, just the CDR3 is kept, 42 bases in frame from base 1. V is cut by 5 bases and J by 6 bases, and the space between the germline ends is 14 bases. Based on the germline V gene, the CDR1 and CDR2 sequences are SGHVS and FQNEAQ. The sample is drawn from a study of blood T cells in healthy people across ages (dated by TCRdb to between 2014 and 2017). With respect to the entire study: In model experiments, template switching captured roughly one uniquely barcoded TCR beta cDNA molecule for every two T cells. To avoid experimental bias, donors of different ages were randomly spread across the sequencing lanes. Using the same blood draw, the study looked at two additional independent replicas of 1 million unique cDNA reads for two donors, one aged 18 to 30 and the other aged 80 or older. Age-related changes in TCR beta repertoire diversity were measured in the study by deep sequencing normalized with unique cDNA molecular identifiers. The donors were divided into four age groups: young (average around 17 years), middle-aged (over 35), aged (roughly 60) and long-lived (82). Here is what the overall study found, with its caveats: Because donor CMV infection status was unknown, age-related changes in expanded clonotypes were potentially confounded. As age increased, observed TCR beta diversity per million T cells dropped in a roughly linear way, and a significant reduction was already evident by age 40. Since profiling was done on bulk unsorted PBMCs, naive and antigen-experienced compartments could not be conclusively compared. Observed TCR beta diversity correlated strongly with the percentage of naive T cells measured by flow cytometry. Estimates of total diversity based on one million sequenced T cells were regarded as lower bounds and as underestimates. Compared with the aged group, the long-lived group had more naive CD4+ T cells, fewer expanded clones and increased TCR diversity, a pattern suggesting age selection.

The library was made by 5' RACE. Sequenced on an Illumina HiSeq 2500. A second roughly 7 to 11 cycle PCR used a sample-barcoded 5' primer and a J-beta primer mix. A unique molecular identifier was introduced onto each TCR beta cDNA molecule by a template-switch 5' adaptor carrying 12 random nucleotides. At least 3 million CDR3-containing paired-end reads were obtained from each sample. The Mint cDNA synthesis kit, primed by a TRBC-specific oligonucleotide, was used to synthesize first-strand cDNA from all RNA. Following uracil-DNA glycosylase treatment, a first 18-cycle PCR with universal primers M1SS and BC2_uni_R was performed on all cDNA. The authors' analysis ran thus. For normalization, 1 million high-quality reads were randomly selected from each sample, with every read carrying a distinct molecular identifier. Reads sharing molecular identifiers were discarded rather than binned into consensus sequences. CDR3 identification, clonotype clustering and error correction used MiTCR with a Q25 quality threshold and the strictest error-elimination algorithm. A nonparametric unseen species model using Euler transformation provided a lower-bound estimate of total TCR beta diversity. TCRdb reanalyzed the raw reads on its own, using fastp at Q25 for trimming and MiXCR for clone calling, and kept in-frame beta chains. Each record represents a unique CDR3 protein, reported with the most common genes and DNA among its rows. These V and J calls rely on TCRdb rather than the paper's analysis. For this sample the table gives about 1.4 million distinct CDR3 sequences, of which around 59% were detected only once. The ten largest clones capture over 6.5% of the sample.

The approximately 39 donors, aged roughly 6 to 100 years, were systemically healthy Caucasian individuals from Russia. About 10 milliliters of peripheral blood were collected from each donor into EDTA-treated Vacutainer tubes. Ficoll-Paque density-gradient centrifugation was used to isolate PBMCs, with at least 7 million obtained per sample. Trizol reagent was used to extract total RNA from the PBMCs, yielding at least 5.5 micrograms per sample. For every donor, an aliquot of PBMCs went through flow cytometry to measure the percentages of naive CD45RAhigh/CD27high T cells. The origin of this receptor is a man between 18 and 29 years old in good health. The chain couples TRBV7-8 to TRBJ2-1, with the D call perhaps TRBD1 or TRBD2, each one matching 5 bases. Sequencing was performed on blood. The nucleotide sequence reads TGTGCCAGCAGCGACCGGGACCGCGCCAATGAGCAGTTCTTC. Translation gives CASSDRDRANEQFF.